The 13 T cell receptor beta chains in this list originate from one sample, sequenced in a study of identical twins. TCRdb reprocessed the 5' RACE reads with MiXCR, giving one entry per CDR3 protein. The sample lists hundreds of thousands of distinct CDR3 sequences; 7% were seen once. The data also belong to a second study, concerning yellow fever vaccine responses in identical twins.

The sequenced sample was memory (CD45RO+) T cells sorted from blood. Receptors were obtained from a woman aged 18-29 years in good health.

The chain links TRBV9 to TRBJ2-2; 7 bases align to TRBD1. The CDR3 is made up of 17 amino acids. Trimming removed 0 bases from V and 2 bases from J; junction bases left unmatched: 7. From germline, CDR1 is SGDLS and CDR2 YYNGEE. The CDR3 loop reads CASSVVDRAYNTGELFF. CDR3 coding DNA: TGTGCCAGCAGCGTAGTAGACAGGGCCTATAACACCGGGGAGCTGTTTTTT.

The chain joins TRBV27 to TRBJ1-4; tentative D call: TRBD1 (6 bases). The CDR3 extends over 15 amino acids. Trimming cost V 3 bases and J 1 base, with 9 bases left between them. The germline CDR1 and CDR2 sequences are MNHEY and SMNVEV (reference sequence). The CDR3 DNA sequence: TGTGCCAGCAGTTTCAACAGGGTAACTAATGAAAAACTGTTTTTT. It encodes CASSFNRVTNEKLFF.

This clonotype showed up many times. This chain links TRBV7-8 with TRBJ1-3, with D perhaps TRBD1 (5 bases). V was trimmed by 5 bases and J by 7 bases, leaving 18 bases between them. This CDR3 has 15 amino acids. CDR1 and CDR2 (germline): SGHVS, FQNEAQ. The CDR3 protein is CASSKAGYQANTIYF. For the CDR3, the DNA is TGTGCCAGCAGCAAAGCAGGGTATCAGGCTAACACCATATATTTT.

This clonotype has only a few counts. The chain is built from TRBV12-3 or TRBV12-4 and TRBJ2-3; the D gene is possibly TRBD2 (6 bases). The CDR3 is 14 amino acids. V lost 1 base and J lost 5, with 10 bases in between. The CDR3 reads CASSLVGAGDTQYF. CDR3 nucleotide sequence: TGTGCCAGCAGTTTAGTGGGAGCGGGAGATACGCAGTATTTT.

There are a few counts of this clonotype. This chain connects TRBV24-1 to TRBJ2-5, with D uncertain. Germline values: CDR1 KGHDR, CDR2 SFDVKD. Trimming shortened V by 2 bases and J by 1 base, and 10 bases separated the two germline ends. The CDR3 has 15 residues. CDR3 bases: TGTGCCACCAGTGATTGGGTCGGTTTCCAAGAGACCCAGTACTTC. Its translation: CATSDWVGFQETQYF.

This clonotype occurred many times. The chain employs TRBV20-1 and TRBJ2-3; a possible D gene is TRBD1 (6 bases). The length of the CDR3 is 17 residues. Germline loops: CDR1 DFQATT, CDR2 SNEGSKA (reference sequence). The V end was cut by 2 bases, the J end by 0 bases, with 18 bases between. The CDR3 spells CSARLVSYRVSTDTQYF. The CDR3 DNA reads TGCAGTGCTAGACTAGTATCGTACAGGGTTAGCACAGATACGCAGTATTTT.

This clonotype showed up many times. The chain carries TRBV11-2 and TRBJ2-7, with D possibly being TRBD1 (6 bases). The V gene's germline CDR1 is SGHAT and CDR2 FQNNGV. The length of the CDR3 is 14 residues. Trimming cost V 5 bases and J 2 bases, with 13 bases left between them. The CDR3 DNA is TGTGCCAGCAGCGCGACACAGGGAACCTACGAGCAGTACTTC. Its protein is CASSATQGTYEQYF.

This clonotype has just a few counts. The chain uses TRBV28 and TRBJ2-5; 7 bases align to TRBD2. V lost 3 bases, J lost 5 bases, and 9 bases stayed unmatched. CDR3 length equals 15 residues. Looked up from germline, CDR1 is MDHEN and CDR2 is SYDVKM. CDR3 residues: CASSLPSGVRETQYF. In nucleotides, the CDR3 is TGTGCCAGCAGTTTGCCGAGCGGGGTACGGGAGACCCAGTACTTC.

This clonotype was detected only a few times. The chain joins TRBV24-1 to TRBJ2-3; 10 positions agree with TRBD1. The V segment lost 5 bases and the J segment 3 bases; nucleotides outside the gene matches: 4. Per the germline V gene, CDR1 is KGHDR and CDR2 is SFDVKD. The CDR3 is made up of 15 amino acids. This CDR3 is CATSGRQGATDTQYF. The CDR3 DNA sequence: TGTGCCACCAGTGGTAGACAGGGGGCAACAGATACGCAGTATTTT.

This clonotype was picked up a small number of times. V usage is TRBV29-1 and J usage is TRBJ1-1, with 7 bases matching TRBD1. Trimming removed 0 bases from V and 4 bases from J; junction bases left unmatched: 5. The length of the CDR3 is 14 residues. Germline assignment: CDR1 SQVTM and CDR2 ANQGSEA. Written as DNA, the CDR3 is TGCAGCGTTGAAGAATCAGGGGGGGGCACTGAAGCTTTCTTT. Its protein is CSVEESGGGTEAFF.

This clonotype occurred a few times. This chain uses TRBV28 with TRBJ2-4; D is perhaps TRBD1 (5 bases). Germline assignment: CDR1 MDHEN and CDR2 SYDVKM. There are 16 residues in the CDR3. Trimming left V 5 bases short and J 0 bases short, with 14 bases between. Written as DNA, the CDR3 is TGTGCCAGCAGTACCGACAGTGTCCTAGCCAAAAACATTCAGTACTTC. It yields the protein CASSTDSVLAKNIQYF.

This clonotype has at least ten counts. This chain connects TRBV7-9 to TRBJ1-1, with 7 positions matching TRBD1. Germline loops: CDR1 SEHNR, CDR2 FQNEAQ (reference sequence). V lost 5 bases, J lost 8 bases, and 8 bases stayed unmatched. The CDR3 totals 13 residues. CDR3 amino acids: CASSLGTAEEAFF. As DNA, the CDR3 is TGTGCCAGCAGCCTCGGGACAGCGGAGGAAGCTTTCTTT. The full variable domain, completed using reference TRBV7-9 and TRBJ1-1, is DTGVSQNPRHKITKRGQNVTFRCDPISEHNRLYWYRQTLGQGPEFLTYFQNEAQLEKSRLLSDRFSAERPKGSFSTLEIQRTEQGDSAMYLCASSLGTAEEAFFGQGTRLTVV.

The table lists this clonotype with a few counts. The J gene is TRBJ2-7, the V gene TRBV28; 7 bases agree with TRBD1. Germline lookup yields CDR1 MDHEN and CDR2 SYDVKM. The CDR3 spans 16 residues. The V and J ends lost 2 bases and 2 bases, in that order; junction bases with no gene match: 9. For the CDR3, the DNA is TGTGCCAGCAGTTTACCCACGGACAGGACAACCTACGAGCAGTACTTC. The encoded protein is CASSLPTDRTTYEQYF.